The clone carrying this T cell receptor beta chain was seen once. Authors' analysis steps: Amplifying reference gene primers gave estimates of nucleated cell counts. Sequenced by immunoSEQ multiplex PCR; TCRdb stores in-frame clones only, minus some. V, J and clone size are those of that table, while D and trimming were read from the DNA. The sample carries roughly 150,000 clones, 65% to 85% recorded once. This entry is derived from a study of blood T cell repertoires in COVID-19. As for the study in general: From the United States, Italy and Spain came samples of acute and convalescent COVID-19. The analysed material was cDNA or gDNA that came from T cells, B-cell-depleted T cells, or PBMCs.

The CDR3 extends over 15 amino acids. Germline CDR1 is SGHAT and CDR2 is FQDESV (reference sequence). After removal of 1 base from V and 5 bases from J, the junction contained 4 bases not matched to a gene. The genes are TRBV11-1 and TRBJ2-1, with 8 positions matching TRBD2. The sample taken for sequencing was peripheral blood. The receptor comes from a woman of 80 years or more with acute or convalescent COVID-19. The CDR3 sequence is CASSLDGGRNNEQFF. The CDR3 nucleotides read TGTGCCAGCAGCTTAGATGGCGGGAGGAACAATGAGCAGTTCTTC.